These T cell receptor beta chains were read from a single sample in a study of tumor and adjacent non-tumor tissue in lung cancer. Each CDR3 protein is one row after TCRdb ran MiXCR on the multiplex PCR reads. Counted here are more than 85,000 distinct CDR3 sequences, more than 60% occurring once; the ten biggest clones make up about 40%. The sample was lung tumor tissue. Receptors originate from a woman between 55 and 75 years old with non-small cell lung cancer. Each CDR3 is given with its conserved first and last residue. Each record gives: clone size, V gene, D gene, J gene, CDR3 protein, CDR3 DNA. The D gene is left open where the match is weak. Expanded clones get a size class; other rows say once, few or many, or leave the size out.

>.|TRBV29-1|.|TRBJ1-1
CSGRQDLNTKAFF
TGCAGCGGTCGACAGGATTTGAACACAAAAGCTTTCTTT
>.|TRBV11-2|.|TRBJ1-6
CASSLEVSNSPFHF
TGTGCCAGCAGCTTAGAAGTAAGTAATTCACCCTTCCATTTT
>few|TRBV6-2/TRBV6-3|.|TRBJ2-2
CASSYGVGSGTGELFF
TGTGCCAGCAGTTACGGAGTCGGGAGTGGCACCGGGGAGCTGTTTTTT
>.|TRBV4-3|TRBD2|TRBJ2-3
CASGPVAGGISDTQYF
TGCGCCAGCGGCCCTGTAGCGGGAGGGATCTCAGATACGCAGTATTTT
>many|TRBV29-1|.|TRBJ2-7
CSVTGPGSSYEQYF
TGCAGCGTAACGGGGCCCGGCAGCTCCTACGAGCAGTACTTC
>.|TRBV6-6|.|TRBJ1-2
CASSALTRNYVYTF
TGTGCCAGCAGTGCGCTGACAAGGAACTATGTCTACACCTTC
>.|TRBV20-1|.|TRBJ1-1
CSVTPLTDKNTEAFF
TGTAGTGTTACTCCCCTGACAGACAAGAACACTGAAGCTTTCTTC
>.|TRBV6-2/TRBV6-3|.|TRBJ2-2
CATSYTQQRANTRELFF
TGTGCCACCAGTTACACCCAACAGAGGGCAAACACCCGGGAGCTGTTTTTT
>many|TRBV11-2|TRBD1|TRBJ1-2
CASSLDWTGDEGYTF
TGTGCCAGCAGCTTAGATTGGACAGGGGATGAAGGCTACACCTTC
>.|TRBV4-1|.|TRBJ2-1
CASSHGISGEREQFF
TGCGCCAGCAGCCACGGGATTAGCGGAGAGAGAGAGCAGTTCTTC
>.|TRBV11-3|.|TRBJ2-1
CTSSLELTNGSHNEQFF
TGTACCAGTAGCTTAGAGTTGACTAACGGGAGCCACAATGAGCAATTCTTC
>once|TRBV10-3|TRBD1|TRBJ1-1
CAISAEDRGITEALF
TGTGCCATCAGTGCCGAGGACAGGGGGATCACTGAAGCTCTCTTT
>once|TRBV5-1|.|TRBJ1-2
CASSFGGSSYGYTF
TGCGCCAGCAGCTTCGGCGGATCTAGCTATGGCTACACCTTC
>few|TRBV15|.|TRBJ2-2
CATSRDEQGNTGELFF
TGTGCCACCAGCAGAGATGAACAGGGGAACACCGGGGAGCTGTTTTTT
>many|TRBV28|.|TRBJ1-3
CASTTGGLISGNTIYF
TGTGCCAGCACAACTGGAGGCCTCATCTCTGGAAACACCATATATTTT
>.|TRBV11-3|.|TRBJ2-2
CASSLVGPWEPFF
TGTGCCAGCAGCTTAGTAGGGCCCTGGGAGCCGTTTTTT
>.|TRBV11-2|.|TRBJ2-3
CASSLELRVTDTQYF
TGTGCCAGCAGCCTGGAACTTAGGGTCACAGATACGCAGTATTTT
>.|TRBV28|.|TRBJ1-2
CTSMENVGAGYTF
TGTACCAGCATGGAGAATGTCGGGGCTGGCTACACCTTC
>.|TRBV4-2|TRBD2|TRBJ2-1
CTSSQESSSGTSGSEHFF
TGTACCAGCAGCCAAGAATCGTCCTCCGGGACTAGCGGGAGTGAGCACTTCTTC
>.|TRBV20-1|.|TRBJ2-1
CSAPTPVWEQFF
TGCAGTGCTCCGACCCCCGTGTGGGAGCAGTTCTTC
>.|TRBV20-1|.|TRBJ1-2
CSVRGRDGNYGYTF
TGCAGTGTTAGAGGGCGGGACGGCAACTATGGCTACACCTTC
>few|TRBV20-1|.|TRBJ2-5
CGARDLGTLETQYF
TGCGGTGCTAGAGATTTAGGTACCTTAGAGACCCAGTACTTC
>many|TRBV20-1|.|TRBJ1-2
CSARDLGRGMDGYTF
TGCAGTGCTAGAGATCTGGGGAGGGGGATGGATGGCTACACCTTC
>.|TRBV11-2|TRBD2|TRBJ2-1
CASGLGRGGLRYEQFF
TGTGCCAGCGGCTTAGGGCGGGGGGGCCTTCGTTATGAGCAGTTCTTC
>many|TRBV11-2|.|TRBJ2-4
CASSPSGEAKNIQYF
TGTGCCAGCAGCCCGTCTGGGGAAGCCAAAAACATTCAGTACTTC
>.|TRBV28|.|TRBJ1-5
CASRARTQPQHF
TGTGCCAGCAGAGCTAGAACTCAGCCCCAGCATTTT
>.|TRBV29-1|.|TRBJ1-1
CNCKEGGSTEAFF
TGCAACTGTAAGGAGGGGGGGAGCACTGAAGCTTTCTTT
>.|TRBV28|.|TRBJ2-5
CASSLASSDQRKETQNF
TGTGCCAGCAGTTTAGCGTCGTCAGACCAAAGGAAAGAGACCCAGAACTTC
>.|TRBV20-1|.|TRBJ2-7
CSATLPEEGVGYGQYF
TGCAGTGCTACCCTACCCGAGGAGGGGGTGGGTTACGGGCAGTACTTC
>.|TRBV5-6|.|TRBJ1-5
CASSLKRHSNQPQHF
TGTGCCAGCAGCTTGAAGCGACACAGCAATCAGCCCCAGCACTTT
>.|TRBV4-2|.|TRBJ2-2
CVSSQFTGELFF
TGTGTCAGCAGCCAGTTCACCGGGGAGCTGTTTTTT
>.|TRBV6-2/TRBV6-3|TRBD2|TRBJ2-7
CASSNSAGGNEQYF
TGCGCCAGCAGTAATTCAGCGGGAGGCAACGAGCAGTACTTC
>.|TRBV5-4|TRBD2|TRBJ2-5
CTSSPGGLAGTQYF
TGTACCAGCAGCCCGGGAGGACTAGCGGGGACCCAGTACTTC
>many|TRBV4-3|.|TRBJ1-3
CASSQDRWGSGNTIYF
TGCGCCAGCAGCCAAGATCGCTGGGGCTCTGGAAACACCATATATTTT
>.|TRBV7-2|TRBD1|TRBJ2-1
CASRPGTGVYNEQFF
TGTGCCAGCAGACCCGGGACAGGGGTCTACAATGAGCAGTTCTTC
>.|TRBV5-1|.|TRBJ1-1
CTSSGDTTGEAFF
TGCACCAGCAGCGGTGACACGACTGGTGAAGCTTTCTTT
>.|TRBV28|.|TRBJ1-2
CASSSTERYGYTF
TGTGCCAGCAGCTCTACGGAGAGATATGGATACACCTTC
>.|TRBV6-2/TRBV6-3|.|TRBJ2-3
CANSLQSTDTQYF
TGTGCCAACAGTCTCCAAAGCACAGATACGCAGTATTTT
>.|TRBV25-1|.|TRBJ2-1
CASNDYNEQFF
TGTGCCAGCAACGACTACAATGAGCAGTTCTTC
>.|TRBV20-1|.|TRBJ2-5
CSGEGGRGEIQYF
TGCAGTGGGGAGGGGGGCCGTGGAGAGATCCAATACTTC
>.|TRBV11-2|.|TRBJ1-1
CASVKTGTIEAFF
TGTGCCAGTGTTAAAACAGGCACGATTGAAGCTTTCTTT
>.|TRBV20-1|TRBD1|TRBJ1-2
CSASSDRGRNYGYTF
TGCAGTGCTAGTTCGGACAGGGGGCGCAACTATGGCTACACATTC
>.|TRBV11-2|.|TRBJ2-7
CASSCERGGCEQYF
TGTGCCAGCAGTTGTGAGCGCGGAGGATGCGAGCAGTACTTC
>.|TRBV29-1|.|TRBJ2-3
CSVRPLIDTQYF
TGCAGCGTTCGACCGCTCATAGATACGCAGTATTTT
>.|TRBV20-1|.|TRBJ2-3
CSARVTRGGSTDTQYF
TGCAGTGCTAGAGTGACTAGAGGGGGAAGCACAGATACGCAGTATTTT
>.|TRBV20-1|.|TRBJ2-2
CSARVQDPDTRELFF
TGCAGTGCTAGAGTGCAAGACCCGGACACCCGGGAGCTGTTTTTT
>.|TRBV20-1|.|TRBJ1-5
CSVRDQGDSNQPHHF
TGCAGTGTTAGAGATCAAGGGGATAGCAATCAGCCCCACCATTTT
>once|TRBV4-3|.|TRBJ2-1
CVSSQGYWDVPYNEQFF
TGCGTCAGCAGTCAAGGATACTGGGACGTGCCCTACAATGAGCAGTTCTTC
>.|TRBV7-2|.|TRBJ1-1
CASSPQGGGTEAFF
TGTGCCAGCAGCCCTCAGGGAGGAGGCACTGAAGCTTTCTTT
>.|TRBV4-1|.|TRBJ1-1
CASSYPLGRAVTEACF
TGCGCCAGCAGCTACCCGTTGGGAAGGGCCGTAACTGAAGCTTGCTTT
>.|TRBV5-1|.|TRBJ2-5
CASSKRLGGIQYF
TGCGCCAGCAGCAAGCGGCTCGGAGGGATCCAGTACTTC
>many|TRBV7-2|TRBD2|TRBJ2-3
CASIGAGVGTQYF
TGTGCCAGCATCGGGGCGGGAGTGGGTACGCAGTATTTT
>few|TRBV28|TRBD1|TRBJ2-3
CASILKIPGQPTDTQYF
TGTGCCAGCATCCTAAAGATCCCGGGACAGCCCACAGATACGCAGTATTTT
>.|TRBV11-3|.|TRBJ2-3
CASSPAGQRGHTQYF
TGTGCCAGCAGCCCCGCCGGGCAGAGAGGGCATACGCAATATTTT
>few|TRBV24-1|.|TRBJ2-3
CATSDRSSKNTQYF
TGTGCCACCAGTGATCGGTCTAGCAAAAATACGCAGTATTTT
>medium-sized|TRBV11-2|.|TRBJ2-2
CASSLEDWGELFF
TGTGCCAGCAGCCTAGAGGACTGGGGGGAGCTGTTTTTT